This is a list of T cell receptor beta chains from one sample in a study of cytomegalovirus exposure and HLA in healthy donors. Data came from immunoSEQ multiplex PCR; TCRdb stores just in-frame clones and leaves some out. The data contain some 100,000 clones, 84% of them singletons. The sample taken for sequencing was PBMCs. Receptor source: a woman aged 18-35 years in good health and CMV-seronegative. Both conserved end residues are part of each CDR3. Each record gives: V gene, D gene, clone size, J gene, CDR3 protein, CDR3 DNA. The D gene is left open where the match is weak. Expanded clones get a size class; other rows say once, few or many, or leave the size out.

>TRBV7-2|TRBD2|NA|TRBJ2-1
CASSLETGLVLYNEQFF
TGTGCCAGCAGCTTGGAGACGGGACTAGTTCTCTACAATGAGCAGTTCTTC
>TRBV10-3|NA|NA|TRBJ1-5
CAISRSYTTGGKNQPQHF
TGTGCCATCAGTAGATCCTATACTACGGGAGGTAAAAATCAGCCCCAGCATTTT
>TRBV2|TRBD1|NA|TRBJ2-1
CASSPDRENEQFF
TGTGCCAGCAGTCCCGACAGGGAAAATGAGCAGTTCTTC
>TRBV6-5|TRBD1|NA|TRBJ2-3
CASSAGTQGDTQYF
TGTGCCAGCAGTGCCGGGACACAGGGGGATACGCAGTATTTT
>TRBV29-1|NA|once|TRBJ2-5
CSVKQYSETQYF
TGCAGCGTTAAACAGTATTCAGAGACCCAGTACTTC
>TRBV4-1|NA|NA|TRBJ2-4
CASSQEPLAETQLAKNIQYF
TGCGCCAGCAGCCAAGAACCTCTAGCCGAAACACAACTAGCCAAAAACATTCAGTACTTC
>TRBV5-1|TRBD2|NA|TRBJ2-7
CASSFSGGEVEQYF
TGCGCCAGCAGTTTTAGCGGGGGGGAGGTCGAGCAGTACTTC
>TRBV18|TRBD1|NA|TRBJ1-2
CASSPIQGQGLLNYGYTF
TGTGCCAGCTCACCGATACAGGGACAGGGCCTTCTCAACTATGGCTACACCTTC
>TRBV28|NA|NA|TRBJ1-2
CASSPDLNGRVYGYTF
TGTGCCAGCAGTCCAGACCTAAATGGGAGGGTGTATGGCTACACCTTC
>TRBV20-1|NA|NA|TRBJ1-2
CRKAGRGYTF
TGCAGGAAAGCAGGGCGAGGCTACACCTTC
>TRBV28|TRBD2|NA|TRBJ2-5
CASSLVLGASGRWQYF
TGTGCCAGCAGTTTAGTCTTAGGGGCTAGCGGGAGGTGGCAGTACTTC